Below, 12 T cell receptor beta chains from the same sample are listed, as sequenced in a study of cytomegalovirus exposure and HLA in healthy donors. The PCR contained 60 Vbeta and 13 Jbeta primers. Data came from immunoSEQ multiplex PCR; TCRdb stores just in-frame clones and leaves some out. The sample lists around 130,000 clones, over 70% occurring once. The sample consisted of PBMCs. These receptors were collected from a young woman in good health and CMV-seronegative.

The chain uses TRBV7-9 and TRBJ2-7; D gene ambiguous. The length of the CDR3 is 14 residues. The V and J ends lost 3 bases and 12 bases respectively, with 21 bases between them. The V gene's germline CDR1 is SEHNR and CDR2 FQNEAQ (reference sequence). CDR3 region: CASSLRDGRSARYF. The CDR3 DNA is TGTGCCAGCAGCTTGCGAGATGGCCGGAGCGCGCGGTACTTC.

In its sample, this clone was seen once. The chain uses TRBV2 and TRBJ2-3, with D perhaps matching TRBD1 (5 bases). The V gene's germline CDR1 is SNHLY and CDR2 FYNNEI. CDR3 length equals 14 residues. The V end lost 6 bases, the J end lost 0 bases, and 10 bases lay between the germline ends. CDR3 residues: CASRRPGSTDTQYF. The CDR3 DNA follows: TGTGCCAGCAGGCGACCAGGGAGCACAGATACGCAGTATTTT. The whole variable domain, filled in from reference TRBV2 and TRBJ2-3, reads EPEVTQTPSHQVTQMGQEVILRCVPISNHLYFYWYRQILGQKVEFLVSFYNNEISEKSEIFDDQFSVERPDGSNFTLKIRSTKLEDSAMYFCASRRPGSTDTQYFGPGTRLTVL.

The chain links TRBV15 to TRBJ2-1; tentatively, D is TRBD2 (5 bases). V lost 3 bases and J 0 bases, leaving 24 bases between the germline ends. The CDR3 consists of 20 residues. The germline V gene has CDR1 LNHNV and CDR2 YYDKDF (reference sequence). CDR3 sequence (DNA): TGTGCCACCAGCAGCCCGTTAGGGTTTTGGCGGAGGACCTCCTACAATGAGCAGTTCTTC. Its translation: CATSSPLGFWRRTSYNEQFF.

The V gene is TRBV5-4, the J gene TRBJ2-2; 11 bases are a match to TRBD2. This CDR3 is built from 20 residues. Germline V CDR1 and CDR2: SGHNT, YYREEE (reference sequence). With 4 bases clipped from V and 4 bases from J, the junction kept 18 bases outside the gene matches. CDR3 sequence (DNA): TGTGCCAGCAGCCCCCTGGCCCCGGTAGCGGGAGGGCCGGGCACCGGGGAGCTGTTTTTT. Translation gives CASSPLAPVAGGPGTGELFF.

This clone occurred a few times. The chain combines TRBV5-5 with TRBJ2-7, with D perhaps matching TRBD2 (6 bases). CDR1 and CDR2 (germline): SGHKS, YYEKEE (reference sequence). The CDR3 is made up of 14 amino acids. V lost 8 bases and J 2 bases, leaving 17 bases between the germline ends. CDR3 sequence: CASAPGEGTYEQYF. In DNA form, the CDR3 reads TGTGCCAGTGCCCCGGGGGAAGGTACCTACGAGCAGTACTTC. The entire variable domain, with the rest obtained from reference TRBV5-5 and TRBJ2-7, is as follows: DAGVTQSPTHLIKTRGQQVTLRCSPISGHKSVSWYQQVLGQGPQFIFQYYEKEERGRGNFPDRFSARQFPNYSSELNVNALLLGDSALYLCASAPGEGTYEQYFGPGTRLTVT.

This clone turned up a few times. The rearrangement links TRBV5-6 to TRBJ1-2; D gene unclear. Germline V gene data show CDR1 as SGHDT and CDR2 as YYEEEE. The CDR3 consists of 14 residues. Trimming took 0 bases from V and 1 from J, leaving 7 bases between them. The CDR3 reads CASSLDGGNYGYTF. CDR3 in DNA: TGTGCCAGCAGCTTGGACGGTGGTAACTATGGCTACACCTTC.

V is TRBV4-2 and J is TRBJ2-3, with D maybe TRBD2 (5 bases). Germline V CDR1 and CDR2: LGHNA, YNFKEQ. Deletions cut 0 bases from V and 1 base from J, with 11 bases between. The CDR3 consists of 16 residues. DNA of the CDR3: TGTGCCAGCAGCCAAGAAGGCGGGTTCCGCACAGATACGCAGTATTTT. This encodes CASSQEGGFRTDTQYF.

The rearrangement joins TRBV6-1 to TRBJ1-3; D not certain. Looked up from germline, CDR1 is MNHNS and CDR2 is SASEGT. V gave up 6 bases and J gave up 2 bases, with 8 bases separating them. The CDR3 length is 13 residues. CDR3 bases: TGTGCCAGCAGGACAAAAGCTGGAAACACCATATATTTT. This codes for CASRTKAGNTIYF.

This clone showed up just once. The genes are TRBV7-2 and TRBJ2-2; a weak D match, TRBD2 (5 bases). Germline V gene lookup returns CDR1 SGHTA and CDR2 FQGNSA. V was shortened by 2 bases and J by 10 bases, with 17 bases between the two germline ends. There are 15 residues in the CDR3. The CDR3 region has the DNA TGTGCCAGCAGCTTATTGCGTTCTTTGGGAGCGGAGCTGTTTTTT. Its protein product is CASSLLRSLGAELFF.

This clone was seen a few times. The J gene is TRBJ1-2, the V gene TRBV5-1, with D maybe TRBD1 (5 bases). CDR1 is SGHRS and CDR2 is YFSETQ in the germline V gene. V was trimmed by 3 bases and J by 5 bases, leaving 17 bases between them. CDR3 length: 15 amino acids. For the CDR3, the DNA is TGCGCCAGCAGCTCCCTAGGGGCAGCCCCGTATGGCTACACCTTC. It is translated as CASSSLGAAPYGYTF. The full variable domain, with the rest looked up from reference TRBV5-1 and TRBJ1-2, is KAGVTQTPRYLIKTRGQQVTLSCSPISGHRSVSWYQQTPGQGLQFLFEYFSETQRNKGNFPGRFSGRQFSNSRSEMNVSTLELGDSALYLCASSSLGAAPYGYTFGSGTRLTVV.

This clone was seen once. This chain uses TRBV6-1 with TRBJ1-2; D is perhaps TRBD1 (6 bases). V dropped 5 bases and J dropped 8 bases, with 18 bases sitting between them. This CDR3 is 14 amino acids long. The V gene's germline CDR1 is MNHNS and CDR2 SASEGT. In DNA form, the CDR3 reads TGTGCCAGCAGTTTCCTTACAGGGTCCAACGGCTACACCTTC. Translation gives CASSFLTGSNGYTF.

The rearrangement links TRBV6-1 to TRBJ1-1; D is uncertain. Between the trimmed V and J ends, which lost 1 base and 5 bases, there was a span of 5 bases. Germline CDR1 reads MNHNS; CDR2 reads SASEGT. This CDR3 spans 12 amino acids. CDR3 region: CASSEGGTEAFF. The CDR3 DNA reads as TGTGCCAGCAGTGAAGGAGGGACTGAAGCTTTCTTT.